Presented here are 30 T cell receptor beta chains from one specimen sequenced in a study of response to subunit inactivated influenza vaccine. TCRdb ran MiXCR on the RT-PCR reads and lists one entry per CDR3 protein. The sample consists of hundreds of thousands of distinct CDR3 sequences, 18% of them appearing once. This specimen consisted of PBMCs from blood, obtained more than 4 days after vaccination. The receptors come from a man between 45 and 60 years old who received an inactivated influenza vaccine.

DNA for the CDR3: TGCAGTGCAGCCGGGACAGGGTTACGAAAACTGTTTTTT. Its translation: CSAAGTGLRKLFF. V and J are TRBV20-1 and TRBJ1-4; 9 positions match TRBD1. There are 13 residues in the CDR3. Losses at the gene ends were 6 bases for V and 10 bases for J; bases not matched to a gene: 9. Germline-derived CDR1 and CDR2 are DFQATT and SNEGSKA (reference sequence).

The gene calls are TRBV18 and TRBJ1-1; TRBD1 agrees at 8 bases. This CDR3 has 16 residues. The V gene end was trimmed by 1 base and the J gene end by 1 base; junction bases not matched to a gene: 5. CDR1 and CDR2 (germline): KGHSH, LQKENI. CDR3 DNA: TGTGCCAGCTCACCACGGACAGGGACGCCGAACACTGAAGCTTTCTTT. This sequence encodes CASSPRTGTPNTEAFF.

This clonotype was counted a few times. The chain joins TRBV7-9 to TRBJ1-1; a weak D match, TRBD1 (6 bases). Germline V gene sequence: CDR1 SEHNR, CDR2 FQNEAQ (reference sequence). This CDR3 contains 14 residues. V was cut by 5 bases and J by 0 bases, with 10 bases left in between. The CDR3 DNA is TGTGCCAGCAGCAAGGACAGAATGAACACTGAAGCTTTCTTT. As protein: CASSKDRMNTEAFF.

This rearrangement joins TRBV27 to TRBJ1-2; D ambiguous. V was shortened by 4 bases and J by 5 bases, with 17 bases between the two germline ends. The CDR3 covers 15 residues. In germline, CDR1 is MNHEY, CDR2 SMNVEV (reference sequence). The chain's CDR3 is CASSSVGGKAYGYTF. As DNA, the CDR3 is TGTGCCAGCAGTTCTGTAGGCGGAAAAGCATATGGCTACACCTTC.

This clonotype has a count of ten or more. The chain joins TRBV10-3 to TRBJ1-1; D is possibly TRBD1 (5 bases). The CDR3 has 12 residues. CDR1 is ENHRY, CDR2 SYGVKD, per germline. Trimming took 0 bases from V and 7 from J, leaving 6 bases between them. DNA of the CDR3: TGTGCCATCAGTGAGTCAGACAGTGAAGCTTTCTTT. Translation gives CAISESDSEAFF.

This clonotype was picked up many times. This rearrangement joins TRBV11-1 to TRBJ1-1, with D uncertain. Deletions cut 3 bases from V and 1 base from J, with 9 bases between. The germline V gene has CDR1 SGHAT and CDR2 FQDESV (reference sequence). This CDR3 is 14 amino acids long. Here the CDR3 DNA reads TGTGCCAGCAGCTTCGGCCCGGGGAACACTGAAGCTTTCTTT. Amino acid sequence: CASSFGPGNTEAFF.

This rearrangement joins TRBV18 to TRBJ1-5, with D unclear. CDR3 size: 12 residues. V lost 3 bases and J lost 7, with 7 bases in between. Germline V gene sequence: CDR1 KGHSH, CDR2 LQKENI. The CDR3 DNA follows: TGTGCCAGCTCACCGGACGGCCAGCCCCAGCATTTT. It translates to CASSPDGQPQHF.

This chain joins TRBV7-2 and TRBJ2-5, with 15 bases fitting TRBD2. Germline V gene data show CDR1 as SGHTA and CDR2 as FQGNSA. This CDR3 is 19 amino acids long. The junction had 9 bases not matched to a gene; V was cut back by 2 bases and J by 2 bases. CDR3 residues: CASSLRWGTSGGLQETQYF. In nucleotides, the CDR3 is TGTGCCAGCAGCTTACGCTGGGGGACTAGCGGGGGGCTTCAAGAGACCCAGTACTTC.

This clonotype has more than one count but fewer than ten. This chain links TRBV20-1 with TRBJ2-3; D perhaps matches TRBD1 (6 bases). CDR1 DFQATT and CDR2 SNEGSKA come from the germline V gene (reference sequence). The CDR3 runs 11 residues. The V end lost 6 bases, the J end lost 10 bases, and 14 bases lay between the germline ends. Here the CDR3 reads CSAKGVRAQYF. The CDR3 DNA reads as TGCAGTGCAAAGGGGGTTAGGGCGCAGTATTTT.

This clonotype appeared once. Here the CDR3 reads CASSPVAGGKQTQYF. The CDR3, as DNA: TGTGCCAGCAGCCCCGTTGCGGGAGGAAAGCAGACCCAGTACTTC. The chain joins TRBV3-1 to TRBJ2-5; 8 positions agree with TRBD2. Germline V gives CDR1 LGHDT, CDR2 YNNKEL (reference sequence). The CDR3 contains 15 residues. With V trimmed by 4 bases and J by 6 bases, 10 bases remained unmatched.

J is TRBJ2-1 and V is TRBV18; TRBD2 matches at 7 bases. Germline-derived CDR1 and CDR2 are KGHSH and LQKENI. The CDR3 sequence is 16 residues long. Trimming removed 1 base from V and 5 bases from J; junction bases left unmatched: 8. CDR3 protein: CASSPQERGLNNEQFF. CDR3 nucleotide sequence: TGTGCCAGCTCACCACAGGAGCGGGGCTTGAACAATGAGCAGTTCTTC.

This clonotype was seen only a few times. This chain links TRBV5-1 with TRBJ2-2, with D tentatively TRBD1 (5 bases). The germline V gene encodes CDR1 SGHRS and CDR2 YFSETQ. This CDR3 is built from 16 residues. With 1 base removed from V and 2 bases from J, the gap between germline ends came to 12 bases. The CDR3 DNA sequence: TGCGCCAGCAGCTTGCTGCTCCAGGGAAACACCGGGGAGCTGTTTTTT. Translation: CASSLLLQGNTGELFF. Full variable domain (remainder filled in from reference TRBV5-1 and TRBJ2-2): KAGVTQTPRYLIKTRGQQVTLSCSPISGHRSVSWYQQTPGQGLQFLFEYFSETQRNKGNFPGRFSGRQFSNSRSEMNVSTLELGDSALYLCASSLLLQGNTGELFFGEGSRLTVL.

This clonotype has only a few counts. The V gene is TRBV6-2 or TRBV6-3, the J gene TRBJ2-3; tentatively, D is TRBD2 (6 bases). The CDR3 sequence is 15 residues long. Per germline, CDR1 MNHEY and CDR2 SVGEGT. V lost 8 bases to trimming and J lost 4 bases, with 19 bases between them. The CDR3 loop reads CASGTGLARADTQYF. CDR3 nucleotides: TGTGCCAGCGGAACAGGTCTAGCGAGAGCAGATACGCAGTATTTT.

This clonotype was observed a handful of times. V gene TRBV4-2 combines with J gene TRBJ2-5, with 11 bases lining up with TRBD2. This CDR3 comprises 18 residues. The trim removed 0 bases at V and 5 bases at J, leaving 11 bases unmatched. CDR1 and CDR2 from the germline V gene are LGHNA and YNFKEQ. CDR3 DNA sequence: TGTGCCAGCAGCCAAGAAGAGGGACTAGCGGTAGGGGAGGAGACCCAGTACTTC. Protein product: CASSQEEGLAVGEETQYF.

The chain links TRBV4-3 to TRBJ2-5, with TRBD2 identical over 10 bases. This CDR3 has 14 amino acids. Trimming at V came to 0 bases and at J to 9 bases, leaving 4 bases not matched to a gene. CDR1 is LGHNA, CDR2 YSLEER, per germline. In DNA form, the CDR3 reads TGCGCCAGCAGCCAAGAGGTTAGCGGGAGGTCCCAGTACTTC. Translating it yields CASSQEVSGRSQYF.

The J gene is TRBJ1-6, the V gene TRBV7-9, with a tentative D call TRBD1 (5 bases). Between the trimmed V and J ends, which lost 4 bases and 9 bases, there was a span of 16 bases. The CDR3 contains 15 residues. Looked up from germline, CDR1 is SEHNR and CDR2 is FQNEAQ (reference sequence). This chain's CDR3 is CASSSGTLESSPLHF. CDR3 coding DNA: TGTGCCAGCAGCTCCGGGACTTTGGAGAGTTCACCCCTCCACTTT.

The gene calls are TRBV10-3 and TRBJ2-7; 7 bases fit TRBD1. V dropped 8 bases and J dropped 3; count of bases not matched to a gene: 7. The CDR3 contains 13 residues. Per germline, CDR1 ENHRY and CDR2 SYGVKD. The DNA of the CDR3 is TGTGCCATCCGGGACAGCACCTTCTACGAGCAGTACTTC. Its translation: CAIRDSTFYEQYF.

This clonotype showed up just a few times. The J gene is TRBJ2-7, the V gene TRBV20-1; 8 bases map to TRBD2. This CDR3 region has 13 residues. The J segment lost 4 bases and the V segment lost 3 bases, leaving 5 bases of the junction unmatched. Germline loops: CDR1 DFQATT, CDR2 SNEGSKA (reference sequence). The CDR3 is CSARSGGMYEQYF. The CDR3, as DNA: TGCAGTGCTAGGTCGGGAGGGATGTACGAGCAGTACTTC.

V is TRBV5-6 and J is TRBJ1-6, with TRBD1 matching over 10 bases. This CDR3 is 15 amino acids long. The ends lost 1 base at V and 8 bases at J; junction bases unmatched: 3. From germline, CDR1 is SGHDT and CDR2 YYEEEE. Here the CDR3 DNA reads TGTGCCAGCAGCTTGTGGGGACAGGGGTATTCACCCCTCCACTTT. It translates to CASSLWGQGYSPLHF.

J is TRBJ2-1 and V is TRBV2; D gene uncertain. Germline V gene sequence: CDR1 SNHLY, CDR2 FYNNEI. CDR3 length: 15 residues. Trimming stripped 10 bases from V and 0 bases from J, with 16 bases between. CDR3 DNA: TGTGCCATCGCGGTCGCTAAAAGCTCCTACAATGAGCAGTTCTTC. Translating gives CAIAVAKSSYNEQFF.

In this sample, this clonotype turned up a few times. The chain recombines TRBV6-5 with TRBJ2-7, with 9 bases that match TRBD1. This CDR3 region has 17 residues. Trimming cost V 2 bases and J 0 bases; bases outside gene matches: 8. CDR1 and CDR2 (germline): MNHEY, SVGAGI. CDR3 coding DNA: TGTGCCAGCAGTTACGCCCGACCGGGACAGGGCTCCTACGAGCAGTACTTC. This gives the protein CASSYARPGQGSYEQYF.

This clonotype showed up just a few times. This chain uses TRBV5-1 with TRBJ1-5, with D hard to call. The V gene's germline CDR1 is SGHRS and CDR2 YFSETQ. V lost 0 bases to trimming and J lost 5 bases, with 9 bases between them. The CDR3 sequence is 14 residues long. Written as DNA, the CDR3 is TGCGCCAGCAGCTTGGAGGCGGGATATCAGCCCCAGCATTTT. It encodes CASSLEAGYQPQHF.

The chain has TRBV6-1 and TRBJ2-1; D unclear. Germline V gene sequence: CDR1 MNHNS, CDR2 SASEGT. This CDR3 region has 14 residues. V was trimmed by 5 bases and J by 3 bases, leaving 11 bases between them. The CDR3 protein is CASSPPDNYNEQFF. In DNA, the CDR3 is TGTGCCAGCAGTCCCCCCGACAACTACAATGAGCAGTTCTTC.

This clonotype was recorded at least ten times. J is TRBJ1-1 and V is TRBV5-5, with D possibly TRBD1 on 5 matching bases. Trimming took off 2 bases at V and 0 bases at J, with 8 bases between the two ends. This CDR3 has 14 amino acids. The V gene's germline CDR1 is SGHKS and CDR2 YYEKEE (reference sequence). CDR3 coding DNA: TGTGCCAGCAGCTTAGGAGGGGTGAACACTGAAGCTTTCTTT. This encodes CASSLGGVNTEAFF.

V gene TRBV2 combines with J gene TRBJ1-1; 7 nucleotides line up with TRBD1. V shed 5 bases, J shed 0 bases, and the junction held 9 bases outside the gene matches. Germline assignment: CDR1 SNHLY and CDR2 FYNNEI. This CDR3 has 16 amino acids. CDR3 DNA sequence: TGTGCCAGCAGTCAAGGGGGCCTGGGAATGAACACTGAAGCTTTCTTT. This translates into CASSQGGLGMNTEAFF.

This chain links TRBV12-3 or TRBV12-4 with TRBJ2-2; no firm D call. Between the trimmed V and J ends, which lost 6 bases and 3 bases, there was a span of 11 bases. The CDR3 consists of 14 residues. The CDR3, as DNA: TGTGCCAGCAGCTTCGGCAGCTACACCGGGGAGCTGTTTTTT. This sequence encodes CASSFGSYTGELFF.

This clonotype was detected only once. This chain connects TRBV4-1 to TRBJ2-5; 7 bases map to TRBD1. This CDR3 is built from 16 residues. J gave up 5 bases and V 6 bases, and 15 bases lay outside the gene matches. Germline loops: CDR1 MGHRA, CDR2 YSYEKL. CDR3 amino acids: CASSLHPIDRVETQYF. The CDR3 DNA is TGCGCCAGCAGTTTACACCCAATCGACAGGGTGGAGACCCAGTACTTC.

The CDR3 nucleotides read TGTGCCAGCAGCGGACTGAGGAATGAGCAGTTCTTC. Its protein is CASSGLRNEQFF. V and J are TRBV12-3 or TRBV12-4 and TRBJ2-1, with D possibly being TRBD2 (5 bases). The V gene lost 6 bases and the J gene lost 7 bases, with 10 bases spanning the gap. CDR3 length equals 12 residues.

In its sample, this clonotype was seen a few times. This chain links TRBV27 with TRBJ2-2; D not certain. Germline V gene lookup returns CDR1 MNHEY and CDR2 SMNVEV (reference sequence). CDR3 length equals 14 residues. Deletions cut 3 bases from V and 3 bases from J, with 8 bases between. The CDR3 DNA reads TGTGCCAGCAGTTTTTTCTGGGACACCGGGGAGCTGTTTTTT. Residues: CASSFFWDTGELFF.

The gene calls are TRBV20-1 and TRBJ2-2, with D maybe TRBD1 (6 bases). The germline V and J ends were trimmed by 3 bases and 4 bases, with 15 bases remaining between them. The germline V gene encodes CDR1 DFQATT and CDR2 SNEGSKA (reference sequence). The CDR3 spans 15 residues. The CDR3 region is CSASYGRGSTGELFF. The CDR3 DNA sequence: TGCAGTGCTAGCTACGGCAGGGGATCCACCGGGGAGCTGTTTTTT.